This is a list of T cell receptor beta chains from one sample in a study of blood T cell repertoires in COVID-19. Generated by immunoSEQ multiplex PCR, the TCRdb table keeps only in-frame clones and is missing some. The table shows 150,000 to 200,000 clones, with about 87% occurring only once. The specimen was peripheral blood. Receptors originate from a man between 18 and 29 years old with active or convalescent COVID-19. Each CDR3 is given with its conserved first and last residue.

V,CDR3
TRBV24-1,CATSDYDRYQETQYF
TRBV15,CATSRQDRGDYGYTF
TRBV2,CASLSRGPGAGELFF
TRBV2,CASSDTGGYQPQHF
TRBV7-9,CASSLGSWAQETQYF
TRBV7-8,CASSLAGDREAFF
TRBV5-4,CASSPDRGLYEQYF
TRBV9,CASSVGGQGAIYEQYF
TRBV11-2,CASSLVGGDHPGGYTF
TRBV7-9,CASKDPGTGDTEAFF
TRBV4-1,CASSQSGQGARGYTF
TRBV13,CASSPRGGAGNEQFF
TRBV2,CASSRGQGFQPQHF
TRBV14,CASSQGTSVYNEQFF
TRBV2,CASRRGGVQPQHF
TRBV7-2,CASRPGSVETQYF
TRBV19,CASSGTGGTGELFF
TRBV7-2,CASSLGGRGNEKLFF
TRBV5-1,CASSLQEGRAEAFF
TRBV19,CASRDRGTYEQYF
TRBV7-2,CASSLSLAGGVNEQFF
TRBV11-2,CASSSAGQSSSYNSPLHF
TRBV4-3,CASSQDGHLRAGNTIYF
TRBV18,CASSQSSSGVEAFF
TRBV7-6,CASSLGRQGSNQPQHF
TRBV27,CASSSQGEGNQPQHF
TRBV4-1,CASSQGPSGAQETQYF
TRBV24-1,CATSGLTGDEQFF
TRBV18,CASSRQTRPGSTDTQYF
TRBV18,CASSPSGTVLSPLHF
TRBV3-1/TRBV3-2,CASSPVGGGSYEQYF
TRBV29-1,CSVAGTSSYGYTF
TRBV7-4,CASSPRHRSYNEQFF
TRBV4-3,CASSQEGEGGANVLTF
TRBV18,CASSPAGGSTDTQYF
TRBV11-1,CASNQVGAGHQTEAFF
TRBV29-1,CSVHWGGLGTEAFF
TRBV11-3,CASSSRGGTYEQYF
TRBV7-8,CASSSTGGSGNTIYF
TRBV5-1,CASSGGDAPLGEAFF
TRBV19,CASRPGQGVGQPQHF
TRBV7-2,CASSHGLEGYGYTF
TRBV21-1,CASTPPFRGAFF
TRBV6-1,CASSEDIQGILTEAFF
TRBV19,CASGVQATQETQYF
TRBV11-2,CASSSTQAAFSGNTIYF
TRBV24-1,CATSGIIGTGDSNQPQHF
TRBV7-9,CASSLAGQSYGYTF
TRBV9,CASSPRQVTYEQYF
TRBV19,CASIGRDRGTDTQYF
TRBV5-5,CASSLGDSVNYGYTF
TRBV14,CASSQDGELDIQYF
TRBV5-1,CASSSTGATDTQYF
TRBV4-1,CASSLVQGGTNEKLFF
TRBV7-3,CASSLLPAGGVQYF
TRBV30,CAWSRLATSYNEQFF
TRBV24-1,CATSERGTGIQYF
TRBV7-9,CASSFLGGQGNEKLFF